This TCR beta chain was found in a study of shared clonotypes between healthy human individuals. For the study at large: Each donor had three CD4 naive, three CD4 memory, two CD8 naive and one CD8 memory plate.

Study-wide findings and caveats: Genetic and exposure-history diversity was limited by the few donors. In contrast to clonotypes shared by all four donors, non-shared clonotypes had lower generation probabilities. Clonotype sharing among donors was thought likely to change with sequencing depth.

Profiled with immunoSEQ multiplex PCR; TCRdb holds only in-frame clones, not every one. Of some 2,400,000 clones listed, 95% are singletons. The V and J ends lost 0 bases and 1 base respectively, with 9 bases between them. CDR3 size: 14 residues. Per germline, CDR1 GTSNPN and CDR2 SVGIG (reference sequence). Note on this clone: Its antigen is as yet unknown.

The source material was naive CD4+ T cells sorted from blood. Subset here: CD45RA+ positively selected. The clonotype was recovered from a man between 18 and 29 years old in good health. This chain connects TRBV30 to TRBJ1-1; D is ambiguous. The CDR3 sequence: CAWSVGSGNTEAFF. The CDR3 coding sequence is TGTGCCTGGAGTGTCGGCAGTGGGAACACTGAAGCTTTCTTT.